This T cell receptor (beta chain) emerged from a study of Tregs in tolerant kidney transplant recipients. V lost 1 base and J lost 1, with 6 bases in between. Germline V CDR1 and CDR2: SEHNR, FQNEAQ (reference sequence). CDR3 length: 14 residues. A word on this clone: Its antigen is not known.

Study outcomes and limitations: Biological reproducibility was not directly addressed in this study. Tolerant patients' donor-specific Tregs expanded beyond overall Tregs, suggesting antigen-driven growth.

The nonmyeloablative bone marrow transplants came from related graft donors, with transient mixed chimerism. Assay used: immunoSEQ multiplex PCR; TCRdb lists only in-frame clones, some missing. The data hold tens of thousands of clones, with about 91% observed a single time. The specimen comprised CD4+ T cells from blood (PBMCs), sampled 24 months after the transplant. The origin of this receptor is a human patient who received a combined kidney and bone marrow transplant. Some T cells may trace back to the graft donor. The V and J genes are TRBV7-9 and TRBJ2-3; unclear D gene. The CDR3 coding sequence is TGTGCCAGCAGCTTAGTTGGAGGCACAGATACGCAGTATTTT. This sequence encodes CASSLVGGTDTQYF.